The 25 T cell receptor beta chains below were found in one sample sequenced in a study of cytomegalovirus exposure and HLA in healthy donors. Both 60 Vbeta primers and 13 Jbeta primers went into the PCR. Method: immunoSEQ multiplex PCR; TCRdb's copy keeps in-frame clones and lacks some. The sample yields around 130,000 clones, 80% to 90% seen once. Sequencing was performed on PBMCs. Receptor source: a woman aged 40-49 years in good health and CMV-seropositive.

The chain carries TRBV6-5 and TRBJ1-2; 7 bases align to TRBD1. Germline loops: CDR1 MNHEY, CDR2 SVGAGI. The CDR3 consists of 16 residues. Unmatched junction bases numbered 12, after V lost 0 bases and J lost 8 bases. CDR3 amino acids: CASSYSSPTGQGGYTF. CDR3 coding DNA: TGTGCCAGCAGTTACTCGTCTCCGACAGGGCAGGGAGGCTACACCTTC.

The CDR3 spells CASSIGLAGNEQFF. The CDR3 nucleotides read TGTGCCAGTAGTATTGGACTAGCGGGAAACGAGCAGTTCTTC. V and J are TRBV19 and TRBJ2-1; 12 positions match TRBD2. The germline CDR1 and CDR2 sequences are LNHDA and SQIVND (reference sequence). The CDR3 is 14 amino acids. The ends lost 3 bases at V and 10 bases at J; junction bases unmatched: 4.

This clone was seen more than once but under ten times. The chain recombines TRBV6-5 with TRBJ2-4, with 7 bases lining up with TRBD2. The germline gives CDR1 MNHEY, CDR2 SVGAGI. The CDR3 is 14 amino acids. J lost 0 bases, V lost 6 bases, and 2 bases had no gene match. The CDR3 DNA reads as TGTGCCAGCAGGGGGGGGATAGCCAAAAACATTCAGTACTTC. Protein sequence: CASRGGIAKNIQYF.

This clone showed up just a few times. This chain joins TRBV11-3 and TRBJ2-7; D might be TRBD2 (6 bases). Germline CDR1 SGHNT, CDR2 YENEEA. The CDR3 has 13 residues. V was shortened by 8 bases and J by 7 bases, with 18 bases between the two germline ends. This CDR3 is CASSPGGPGEQYF. The CDR3 DNA sequence: TGTGCCAGCTCGCCCGGGGGACCCGGGGAGCAGTACTTC.

The rearrangement links TRBV7-6 to TRBJ2-1; TRBD2 might be the D (5 bases). The V end was cut by 5 bases, the J end by 0 bases, with 11 bases between. Germline CDR1 reads SGHVS; CDR2 reads FNYEAQ. The CDR3 has 15 residues. This CDR3 reads CASSRSGDSYNEQFF. The CDR3 region has the DNA TGTGCCAGCAGCCGCAGCGGAGACTCCTACAATGAGCAGTTCTTC.

This clone has only one observation. The chain links TRBV6-5 to TRBJ2-7; 9 bases are a match to TRBD2. Per germline, CDR1 MNHEY and CDR2 SVGAGI. The CDR3 consists of 14 residues. Germline trimming cut 2 bases from V and 4 bases from J; bases unmatched to any gene: 3. DNA of the CDR3: TGTGCCAGCAGTTACGGTAGCGGGAGTTACGAGCAGTACTTC. This sequence encodes CASSYGSGSYEQYF.

V gene TRBV6-5 combines with J gene TRBJ1-1; 7 bases are shared with TRBD1. Germline V CDR1 and CDR2: MNHEY, SVGAGI. The V and J ends lost 2 bases and 4 bases, in that order; junction bases with no gene match: 4. The CDR3 spans 14 residues. The chain's CDR3 is CASSYTGAGTEAFF. CDR3 nucleotides: TGTGCCAGCAGTTACACAGGGGCAGGCACTGAAGCTTTCTTT.

This chain joins TRBV6-5 and TRBJ1-5; 8 bases match TRBD1. Trimming cost V 2 bases and J 5 bases; bases outside gene matches: 5. CDR3 length: 15 residues. Germline V gene lookup returns CDR1 MNHEY and CDR2 SVGAGI. CDR3 residues: CASSYGTGSDQPQHF. CDR3 coding DNA: TGTGCCAGCAGTTACGGGACAGGAAGCGATCAGCCCCAGCATTTT.

This chain links TRBV5-6 with TRBJ1-2, with 7 bases lining up with TRBD1. Trimming at V came to 1 base and at J to 2 bases, leaving 2 bases not matched to a gene. The CDR3 loop spans 14 amino acids. Per the germline V gene, CDR1 is SGHDT and CDR2 is YYEEEE. As DNA, the CDR3 is TGTGCCAGCAGCTTGATACAGGGGAACTATGGCTACACCTTC. Amino acid sequence: CASSLIQGNYGYTF. Based on the CDR3 plus reference TRBV5-6 and TRBJ1-2, the full variable domain is DAGVTQSPTHLIKTRGQQVTLRCSPKSGHDTVSWYQQALGQGPQFIFQYYEEEERQRGNFPDRFSGHQFPNYSSELNVNALLLGDSALYLCASSLIQGNYGYTFGSGTRLTVV.

The V call is TRBV7-8, the J call TRBJ2-7; D is perhaps TRBD1 (8 bases). This CDR3 is 15 amino acids long. V gave up 2 bases and J gave up 6 bases, with 17 bases separating them. Germline V gives CDR1 SGHVS, CDR2 FQNEAQ. The CDR3 DNA sequence: TGTGCCAGCAGCTTAATCTTGGACAGGGAGGGCGAGCAGTACTTC. Translating it yields CASSLILDREGEQYF.

The chain is built from TRBV5-4 and TRBJ1-1, with TRBD1 matching 8 bases. Trimming took 4 bases from V and 4 from J; bases not matched to a gene: 15. The CDR3 runs to 17 residues. The germline gives CDR1 SGHNT, CDR2 YYREEE (reference sequence). CDR3 protein: CASSVGLQGAGGTEAFF. CDR3 coding DNA: TGTGCCAGCAGCGTTGGACTTCAGGGGGCCGGGGGCACTGAAGCTTTCTTT.

This clone was observed once. This rearrangement joins TRBV2 to TRBJ1-1; 10 bases line up with TRBD1. Germline V gene data show CDR1 as SNHLY and CDR2 as FYNNEI. The CDR3 is 15 residues long. Unmatched junction bases numbered 4, after V lost 6 bases and J lost 0 bases. The CDR3 loop is CASRGQGLLNTEAFF. For the CDR3, the DNA is TGTGCCAGCAGGGGACAGGGGTTATTGAACACTGAAGCTTTCTTT.

V and J are TRBV5-6 and TRBJ2-7, with 7 bases aligning to TRBD2. CDR3 length: 14 residues. V shed 3 bases and J 4 bases; nucleotides not matched to a gene: 7. Germline V gene sequence: CDR1 SGHDT, CDR2 YYEEEE. CDR3 residues: CASSSGTTTYEQYF. The CDR3 DNA is TGTGCCAGCAGCTCCGGGACTACCACGTACGAGCAGTACTTC.

This clone was counted a few times. V and J are TRBV10-3 and TRBJ1-4, with D possibly matching TRBD1 (6 bases). This CDR3 contains 15 residues. V lost 4 bases to trimming and J lost 5 bases, with 14 bases between them. Germline V lookup: CDR1 ENHRY, CDR2 SYGVKD. CDR3 amino acids: CAISGTAESNEKLFF. CDR3 in DNA: TGTGCCATCAGTGGGACAGCGGAGTCCAATGAAAAACTGTTTTTT.

This chain joins TRBV5-1 and TRBJ2-5; TRBD2 might be the D (5 bases). Matching the DNA end better, TRBJ2-7 makes the J call doubtful. The V gene's germline CDR1 is SGHRS and CDR2 YFSETQ. The CDR3 is 14 amino acids. The CDR3 protein is CASSLATGSYEQYF. Written as DNA, the CDR3 is TGCGCCAGCAGCTTGGCTACGGGATCCTACGAGCAGTACTTC.

The chain has TRBV5-1 and TRBJ2-1; TRBD2 agrees at 8 bases. This CDR3 has 16 amino acids. The ends lost 5 bases at V and 9 bases at J; junction bases unmatched: 16. Germline CDR1 and CDR2: SGHRS and YFSETQ. The CDR3 DNA sequence: TGCGCCAGCAGGACAATGACGGGAGGGCCTGGTAGTGAGCAGTTCTTC. Translating gives CASRTMTGGPGSEQFF.

The CDR3 here is CASSLPRSGGNHEQYF. The CDR3 DNA reads as TGTGCCAGCAGCTTACCCAGGTCAGGGGGCAACCACGAGCAGTACTTC. The chain has TRBV7-6 and TRBJ2-7, with TRBD1 matching 8 bases. The CDR3 consists of 16 residues. Trimming took 2 bases from V and 5 from J; bases not matched to a gene: 11. Germline V gene sequence: CDR1 SGHVS, CDR2 FNYEAQ.

The chain couples TRBV19 to TRBJ1-5, with D possibly being TRBD1 (6 bases). CDR1 LNHDA and CDR2 SQIVND come from the germline V gene (reference sequence). This CDR3 is built from 13 residues. With 7 bases removed from V and 4 bases from J, the gap between germline ends came to 11 bases. The CDR3 bases are TGTGCCAGTACAATAACAGGGAATCAGCCCCAGCATTTT. Translating it yields CASTITGNQPQHF.

This clone was counted a single time. This chain joins TRBV19 and TRBJ1-2; a possible D gene is TRBD1 (5 bases). From germline, CDR1 is LNHDA and CDR2 SQIVND (reference sequence). The CDR3 spans 16 residues. The V and J ends lost 3 bases and 2 bases respectively, with 16 bases between them. The CDR3 coding sequence is TGTGCCAGTAGTATCTTTCCTGCCGGGGGGAACTATGGCTACACCTTC. Its translation: CASSIFPAGGNYGYTF.

This rearrangement joins TRBV7-9 to TRBJ1-2; a weak D match, TRBD1 (6 bases). The V end was cut by 5 bases, the J end by 5 bases, with 18 bases between. Germline assignment: CDR1 SEHNR and CDR2 FQNEAQ (reference sequence). This CDR3 has 15 residues. The CDR3 is CASSIRTAPRYGYTF. The CDR3 coding sequence is TGTGCCAGCAGCATCCGGACAGCCCCGAGGTATGGCTACACCTTC.

The gene calls are TRBV5-1 and TRBJ2-3, with a weak D call TRBD2 (5 bases). This CDR3 spans 16 amino acids. Germline values: CDR1 SGHRS, CDR2 YFSETQ. V was shortened by 4 bases and J by 5 bases, with 20 bases between the two germline ends. This CDR3 is CASSRSDSPRGDTQYF. The CDR3 nucleotides read TGCGCCAGCAGCCGGTCGGACTCACCAAGAGGAGATACGCAGTATTTT.

In its sample, this clone was seen once. V and J are TRBV28 and TRBJ2-3; a weak D match, TRBD1 (5 bases). The CDR3 extends over 15 amino acids. Germline V gene data show CDR1 as MDHEN and CDR2 as SYDVKM. V was clipped by 3 bases and J by 2 bases, with 12 bases between them. The CDR3: CASSFSVGDTDTQYF. The CDR3 region has the DNA TGTGCCAGCAGTTTCTCCGTAGGGGACACAGATACGCAGTATTTT.

V gene TRBV5-1 combines with J gene TRBJ2-3; TRBD2 aligns across 8 bases. Looked up from germline, CDR1 is SGHRS and CDR2 is YFSETQ. The CDR3 sequence is 14 residues long. V lost 3 bases, J lost 4 bases, and 4 bases stayed unmatched. The CDR3 is CASSWAGGADTQYF. As DNA, the CDR3 is TGCGCCAGCAGCTGGGCGGGGGGAGCAGATACGCAGTATTTT.

The chain carries TRBV18 and TRBJ2-4; a possible D gene is TRBD1 (6 bases). The germline V gene has CDR1 KGHSH and CDR2 LQKENI. Trimming stripped 4 bases from V and 14 bases from J, with 24 bases between. There are 15 residues in the CDR3. DNA of the CDR3: TGTGCCAGCTCACTTAGCCGTACACAGAGTCCAGGGGAGTACTTC. It specifies CASSLSRTQSPGEYF.

J is TRBJ2-7 and V is TRBV6-6; the D gene is possibly TRBD1 (6 bases). The V end was cut by 3 bases, the J end by 4 bases, with 13 bases between. Germline CDR1 is MNHNY and CDR2 is SVGAGI (reference sequence). CDR3 size: 14 residues. CDR3 nucleotide sequence: TGTGCCAGCAGTTATCCGGGACACCTATACGAGCAGTACTTC. Its protein product is CASSYPGHLYEQYF.